A selection of T cell receptor beta chains follows, all from one sample in a study of cytomegalovirus exposure and HLA in healthy donors. Assay used: immunoSEQ multiplex PCR; TCRdb lists only in-frame clones, some missing. The sample holds 110,000 to 150,000 clones; 82% are singletons and the top ten take approximately 9.7%. Sequencing was done on a sample of PBMCs. Every receptor here comes from a woman aged 55-70 years in good health and CMV-seropositive. The CDR3 runs from the conserved cysteine through the conserved F or W. A D gene is named only where the DNA matches it firmly. Clone size appears in some rows only: once, few, many, or a class for an expanded clone.

TGTGCCTGGAGTGTAGAGAGTTTGAACACTGAAGCTTTCTTT,CAWSVESLNTEAFF,NA,TRBJ1-1,NA,TRBV30
TGCGCCAGCAGCGGGACAGGGGGCGACACCGGGGAGCTGTTTTTT,CASSGTGGDTGELFF,NA,TRBJ2-2,TRBD1,TRBV5-1
TGTGCCAGCAGCGTAGCTCGGCTAGCGGGAGTCTCCGACACCGGGGAGCTGTTTTTT,CASSVARLAGVSDTGELFF,NA,TRBJ2-2,TRBD2,TRBV9
TGTGCCAGCAGCTCAGTGGTAGCAAATGAAAAACTGTTTTTT,CASSSVVANEKLFF,few,TRBJ1-4,NA,TRBV11-3
TGTGCCAGCAGACTACGCGGGGGGAACACTGAAGCTTTCTTT,CASRLRGGNTEAFF,NA,TRBJ1-1,NA,TRBV28
TGTGCCAGCAGCTTGGGAACAGGGGGCTCGTCTGGAAACACCATATATTTT,CASSLGTGGSSGNTIYF,once,TRBJ1-3,TRBD1,TRBV7-2
TGCAGCGTTGGTGGCGGGACTTACGAGCAGTACTTC,CSVGGGTYEQYF,NA,TRBJ2-7,NA,TRBV29-1
TGCGCCAGCAGCTTGGGAGAAATGCAGTACTTC,CASSLGEMQYF,NA,TRBJ2-7,NA,TRBV5-1
TGTGCCAGCAGCCAACTAGCGGCCTCCTACGAGCAGTACTTC,CASSQLAASYEQYF,NA,TRBJ2-7,TRBD2,TRBV11-2
TGCGCCAGCAGCCCACAGGGAGGGAGTTACTCACAGATAGGATCGCAGTATTTT,CASSPQGGSYSQIGSQYF,NA,TRBJ2-3,NA,TRBV4-3
TGTGCCAGTCAGGAAGGGGGTAACGAGCAGTACTTC,CASQEGGNEQYF,NA,TRBJ2-7,NA,TRBV19
TGTGCCAGCTCACCCCCGGGACAGGGTTTCTACACCTTC,CASSPPGQGFYTF,NA,TRBJ1-2,TRBD1,TRBV18
TGTGCCAGCAGCCGAGTAGCGGGAGGGGAGAATGAGCAGTTCTTC,CASSRVAGGENEQFF,NA,TRBJ2-1,TRBD2,TRBV4-2
TGTGCCAGCAGCCCGGGAGCGGGGGGCCAAGAGACCCAGTACTTC,CASSPGAGGQETQYF,NA,TRBJ2-5,TRBD2,TRBV4-2
TGTGCCTGGAGTTTAGCAGGGAATCAGCCCCAGCATTTT,CAWSLAGNQPQHF,once,TRBJ1-5,NA,TRBV30
TGTGCCAGCAGTTTAGGCAGGGAGGGAGCTTTCTTT,CASSLGREGAFF,NA,TRBJ1-1,NA,TRBV28
TGTGCCAGCAGCTTTCGCAGATCAGATACGCAGTATTTT,CASSFRRSDTQYF,NA,TRBJ2-3,NA,TRBV7-9
TGCGCCAGCAGCTTGGGCGACAGGGTACAAGAGACCCAGTACTTC,CASSLGDRVQETQYF,NA,TRBJ2-5,TRBD1,TRBV5-1
TGTGCCAGTAGTATGCCAACGGGACAGCTGAACACTGAAGCTTTCTTT,CASSMPTGQLNTEAFF,NA,TRBJ1-1,TRBD1,TRBV19
TGCGCCAGCAGCCAAGATTTACAGGGGGGTATGAACACTGAAGCTTTCTTT,CASSQDLQGGMNTEAFF,NA,TRBJ1-1,TRBD1,TRBV4-3
TGTGCCAGCAGCTTATCGACGCGGGCGGCTGGAAACACCATATATTTT,CASSLSTRAAGNTIYF,few,TRBJ1-3,NA,TRBV7-9
TGTGCCAGCAGCGGACTCACTGGCTCCTACAATGAGCAGTTCTTC,CASSGLTGSYNEQFF,NA,TRBJ2-1,NA,TRBV28
TGTGCCATGAAGGGGGATTCTAGCACAGATACGCAGTATTTT,CAMKGDSSTDTQYF,once,TRBJ2-3,NA,TRBV10-3
TGTGCTAGTGCCCCTTCCCCCAATCAGCCCCAGCATTTT,CASAPSPNQPQHF,NA,TRBJ1-5,NA,TRBV12-5
TGTGCCAGCAGCCTCGGGACTAGCGGACAAGAGACCCAGTACTTC,CASSLGTSGQETQYF,NA,TRBJ2-5,TRBD2,TRBV11-2
TGCGCCAGCAGCCAAGGGACTAGCGACTACAATGAGCAGTTCTTC,CASSQGTSDYNEQFF,NA,TRBJ2-1,TRBD2,TRBV4-3
TGTGCCGGCAGAGGACAGGGTGGAGGTCAGCCCCAGCATTTT,CAGRGQGGGQPQHF,NA,TRBJ1-5,TRBD1,TRBV5-4
TGCAGCGCGACAGTCACTGAAGCTTTCTTT,CSATVTEAFF,NA,TRBJ1-1,NA,TRBV29-1